This T cell receptor beta chain originates from a study of control samples from healthy donors and cancer patients. Data came from immunoSEQ multiplex PCR; TCRdb stores just in-frame clones and leaves some out. The sample records approximately 190,000 clones, about 90% being singletons. Germline V lookup: CDR1 SGHAT, CDR2 FQNNGV. CDR3 length: 15 residues. Trimming removed 4 bases from V and 5 bases from J, with 12 bases in between. The sequence derives from a young man in good health. The chain employs TRBV11-2 and TRBJ1-6, with a tentative D call TRBD1 (5 bases). Sequenced sample: blood. Written as DNA, the CDR3 is TGTGCCAGCAGCTCTCAGGGACGCCATAATTCACCCCTCCACTTT. Translating it yields CASSSQGRHNSPLHF.